This entry lists 24 T cell receptor beta chains sequenced from one sample in a study of beta chain features in type 1 diabetes. The investigators reverse transcribed all of the isolated RNA, so they sequenced expressed TCRB transcripts. Generated by immunoSEQ multiplex PCR, the TCRdb table keeps only in-frame clones and is missing some. Counted here are roughly 140,000 clones, around 51% occurring once; the ten biggest clones make up around 0.39%. Material for sequencing was Tregs from blood. These receptors were collected from a man between 18 and 35 years old in good health.

This clone was observed a handful of times. This sequence joins TRBV7-2 and TRBJ1-5; maybe TRBD1 (6 bases). Germline CDR1 and CDR2: SGHTA and FQGNSA. Deletions cut 4 bases from V and 1 base from J, with 17 bases between. This CDR3 is built from 17 residues. The CDR3 spells CASSSGRGGRSNQPQHF. The CDR3 DNA reads as TGTGCCAGCAGCTCGGGGCGGGGGGGCAGGAGCAATCAGCCCCAGCATTTT.

The chain joins TRBV7-2 to TRBJ1-5; D not resolved. This CDR3 has 13 residues. Trimming took 3 bases from V and 4 from J, leaving 7 bases between them. The germline V gene has CDR1 SGHTA and CDR2 FQGNSA. CDR3 protein: CASSFGVNQPQHF. The DNA of the CDR3 is TGTGCCAGCAGCTTCGGGGTTAATCAGCCCCAGCATTTT.

The V call is TRBV4-2, the J call TRBJ1-2; the D is unclear. Per germline, CDR1 LGHNA and CDR2 YNFKEQ. The CDR3 is 15 residues long. Deletions cut 0 bases from V and 0 bases from J, with 8 bases between. In DNA, the CDR3 is TGTGCCAGCAGCCAAGAAGCCCATACTAACTATGGCTACACCTTC. Translating gives CASSQEAHTNYGYTF.

This clone was detected only a few times. The J gene is TRBJ1-3, the V gene TRBV19; tentatively, D is TRBD1 (6 bases). V was shortened by 10 bases and J by 3 bases, with 13 bases between the two germline ends. Germline V gene data show CDR1 as LNHDA and CDR2 as SQIVND (reference sequence). This CDR3 has 13 residues. In DNA form, the CDR3 reads TGTGCCACCACCACAGGGCATGGAAACACCATATATTTT. It encodes CATTTGHGNTIYF.

This chain uses TRBV19 with TRBJ1-2; 9 bases match TRBD1. Germline V gene sequence: CDR1 LNHDA, CDR2 SQIVND (reference sequence). Germline trimming cut 2 bases from V and 8 bases from J; bases unmatched to any gene: 6. The CDR3 length is 14 residues. CDR3 in amino acids: CASSIPGQGKGYTF. CDR3 coding DNA: TGTGCCAGTAGTATACCGGGACAGGGTAAAGGCTACACCTTC.

The chain carries TRBV15 and TRBJ1-1; the D gene is possibly TRBD1 (6 bases). Trimming took 0 bases from V and 7 from J, leaving 15 bases between them. CDR1 is LNHNV and CDR2 is YYDKDF in the germline V gene (reference sequence). CDR3 length: 15 amino acids. The CDR3 loop reads CATSREVGGASEAFF. DNA of the CDR3: TGTGCCACCAGCAGAGAAGTGGGGGGGGCGAGTGAAGCTTTCTTT.

V is TRBV5-1 and J is TRBJ2-1; TRBD1 agrees at 7 bases. Germline lookup yields CDR1 SGHRS and CDR2 YFSETQ. J lost 2 bases, V lost 3 bases, and 5 bases had no gene match. The CDR3 contains 15 residues. The CDR3 coding sequence is TGCGCCAGCAGCTGGGACAGCCTGGCCTACAATGAGCAGTTCTTC. It codes for CASSWDSLAYNEQFF.

The chain couples TRBV4-3 to TRBJ1-1; no reliable D call. V was trimmed by 6 bases and J by 0 bases, leaving 8 bases between them. In germline, CDR1 is LGHNA, CDR2 YSLEER. The CDR3 is made up of 13 amino acids. The CDR3 is CASREHVNTEAFF. CDR3 bases: TGCGCCAGCAGAGAACACGTGAACACTGAAGCTTTCTTT.

DNA for the CDR3: TGTGCCAGCAGCGGACTTTGGGCGGGGGTTTCCTACAATGAGCAGTTCTTC. Protein product: CASSGLWAGVSYNEQFF. The chain combines TRBV9 with TRBJ2-1, with TRBD2 matching over 7 bases. In germline, CDR1 is SGDLS, CDR2 YYNGEE. The CDR3 runs 17 residues. Trimming removed 3 bases from V and 1 base from J; junction bases left unmatched: 10.

This clone came up a few times. This chain links TRBV4-2 with TRBJ2-1; 12 positions match TRBD2. The CDR3 covers 15 residues. V shed 4 bases, J shed 6 bases, and the junction held 4 bases outside the gene matches. Germline loops: CDR1 LGHNA, CDR2 YNFKEQ. CDR3 amino acids: CASSLLAGGSNEQFF. In nucleotides, the CDR3 is TGTGCCAGCAGCCTTCTAGCGGGAGGGTCCAATGAGCAGTTCTTC.

The chain combines TRBV30 with TRBJ2-1, with D maybe TRBD2 (5 bases). CDR1 and CDR2 (germline): GTSNPN, SVGIG (reference sequence). This CDR3 is built from 13 residues. Trimming shortened V by 5 bases and J by 8 bases, and 16 bases separated the two germline ends. CDR3 sequence reads: CAWAVGNRDEQFF. In DNA form, the CDR3 reads TGTGCCTGGGCCGTCGGGAATAGGGATGAGCAGTTCTTC. Combining the CDR3 with reference TRBV30 and TRBJ2-1 gives the whole variable domain SQTIHQWPATLVQPVGSPLSLECTVEGTSNPNLYWYRQAAGRGLQLLFYSVGIGQISSEVPQNLSASRPQDRQFILSSKKLLLSDSGFYLCAWAVGNRDEQFFGPGTRLTVL.

The chain is built from TRBV19 and TRBJ2-6; 14 bases align to TRBD2. The CDR3 spans 17 residues. Germline assignment: CDR1 LNHDA and CDR2 SQIVND (reference sequence). V lost 10 bases and J lost 4; bases outside the gene matches: 9. The CDR3 loop reads CATTGLAGVSGANVLTF. In DNA, the CDR3 is TGTGCCACCACGGGACTAGCGGGAGTCTCGGGGGCCAACGTCCTGACTTTC. The variable domain in full, completed from reference TRBV19 and TRBJ2-6, reads DGGITQSPKYLFRKEGQNVTLSCEQNLNHDAMYWYRQDPGQGLRLIYYSQIVNDFQKGDIAEGYSVSREKKESFPLTVTSAQKNPTAFYLCATTGLAGVSGANVLTFGAGSRLTVL.

CDR3 protein: CSVTGTPDDYGYTF. The DNA for the CDR3 is TGCAGCGTTACCGGGACACCAGACGACTATGGCTACACCTTC. The chain recombines TRBV29-1 with TRBJ1-2; D might be TRBD1 (6 bases). V gave up 5 bases and J gave up 3 bases, with 16 bases separating them. The CDR3 runs 14 residues. Germline V lookup: CDR1 SQVTM, CDR2 ANQGSEA.

This clone was counted a single time. The rearrangement links TRBV7-9 to TRBJ2-5, with 7 bases aligning to TRBD2. Germline trimming cut 6 bases from V and 1 base from J; bases unmatched to any gene: 5. Germline CDR1 is SEHNR and CDR2 is FQNEAQ (reference sequence). The CDR3 is 14 amino acids. Here the CDR3 DNA reads TGTGCCAGCAGGGTATGGGGGGGCCAAGAGACCCAGTACTTC. Translated: CASRVWGGQETQYF.

This clone has a handful of counts. The CDR3 DNA reads as TGTGCCAGCAGCTTAGGCTTACCAGGGGAGACCCAGTACTTC. This codes for CASSLGLPGETQYF. The rearrangement uses TRBV7-2 and TRBJ2-5, with a possible D match to TRBD1 (5 bases). V lost 1 base to trimming and J lost 5 bases, with 11 bases between them. Germline loops: CDR1 SGHTA, CDR2 FQGNSA. The CDR3 runs to 14 residues.

The J gene is TRBJ1-3, the V gene TRBV28; 7 positions match TRBD1. Germline loops: CDR1 MDHEN, CDR2 SYDVKM. The CDR3 spans 15 residues. The V and J ends lost 7 bases and 0 bases, in that order; junction bases with no gene match: 6. The CDR3 here is CASTGTDLSGNTIYF. CDR3 DNA: TGTGCCAGCACCGGGACAGACCTCTCTGGAAACACCATATATTTT.

The chain carries TRBV6-5 and TRBJ2-7; maybe TRBD2 (6 bases). The germline gives CDR1 MNHEY, CDR2 SVGAGI. The V gene lost 4 bases and the J gene lost 7 bases, with 17 bases spanning the gap. The CDR3 loop spans 14 amino acids. The CDR3, as DNA: TGTGCCAGCAGTTTCCGGGACTTCGCTGGGGAGCAGTACTTC. Amino acid sequence: CASSFRDFAGEQYF.

This clone has just one count. This chain connects TRBV6-1 to TRBJ1-1, with D possibly matching TRBD1 (5 bases). The CDR3 is 13 amino acids. The V end lost 7 bases, the J end lost 1 base, and 10 bases lay between the germline ends. The germline V gene has CDR1 MNHNS and CDR2 SASEGT. The CDR3 reads CASTAQGNTEAFF. In nucleotides, the CDR3 is TGTGCCAGCACCGCCCAGGGGAACACTGAAGCTTTCTTT.

The V gene is TRBV5-1, the J gene TRBJ2-7; D may be TRBD1 (6 bases). The CDR3 has 14 residues. V lost 4 bases and J lost 2, with 13 bases in between. CDR1 and CDR2 (germline): SGHRS, YFSETQ. The CDR3 DNA reads TGCGCCAGCAGCACAACAGGGATTACCTACGAGCAGTACTTC. This gives the protein CASSTTGITYEQYF. Full variable domain (missing parts from reference TRBV5-1 and TRBJ2-7): KAGVTQTPRYLIKTRGQQVTLSCSPISGHRSVSWYQQTPGQGLQFLFEYFSETQRNKGNFPGRFSGRQFSNSRSEMNVSTLELGDSALYLCASSTTGITYEQYFGPGTRLTVT.

This chain connects TRBV10-3 to TRBJ1-1, with D hard to call. The CDR3 sequence is 12 residues long. Germline-derived CDR1 and CDR2 are ENHRY and SYGVKD. Trimming left V 6 bases short and J 4 bases short, with 9 bases between. Here the CDR3 DNA reads TGTGCCATCAGGCACTCGGGCACTGAAGCTTTCTTT. Its translation: CAIRHSGTEAFF.

This clone was detected only once. J is TRBJ2-7 and V is TRBV5-1; 10 bases map to TRBD1. From germline, CDR1 is SGHRS and CDR2 YFSETQ. V lost 3 bases and J lost 4; bases outside the gene matches: 4. The CDR3 totals 14 residues. In nucleotides, the CDR3 is TGCGCCAGCAGCTCGGGACAGGGGTCGTACGAGCAGTACTTC. The encoded protein is CASSSGQGSYEQYF.

This CDR3 is CSASVSETQYF. The DNA for the CDR3 is TGCAGTGCTAGCGTCTCGGAGACCCAGTACTTC. The chain couples TRBV20-1 to TRBJ2-5; D call uncertain. The V and J ends lost 3 bases and 5 bases respectively, with 7 bases between them. The CDR3 loop spans 11 amino acids. Germline V gene data show CDR1 as DFQATT and CDR2 as SNEGSKA (reference sequence).

This sequence joins TRBV7-2 and TRBJ2-3; perhaps TRBD1 as D (5 bases). This CDR3 is built from 14 residues. With 4 bases removed from V and 4 bases from J, the gap between germline ends came to 12 bases. The V gene's germline CDR1 is SGHTA and CDR2 FQGNSA. In DNA form, the CDR3 reads TGTGCCAGCAGCTCACCAGGGTCCCCAGATACGCAGTATTTT. It yields the protein CASSSPGSPDTQYF. The complete variable domain, with remaining parts taken from reference TRBV7-2 and TRBJ2-3, reads GAGVSQSPSNKVTEKGKDVELRCDPISGHTALYWYRQSLGQGLEFLIYFQGNSAPDKSGLPSDRFSAERTGGSVSTLTIQRTQQEDSAVYLCASSSPGSPDTQYFGPGTRLTVL.

The chain employs TRBV19 and TRBJ2-1; TRBD2 is a possible D gene (7 bases). Trimming took off 8 bases at V and 2 bases at J, with 19 bases between the two ends. Looked up from germline, CDR1 is LNHDA and CDR2 is SQIVND (reference sequence). The CDR3 spans 16 residues. The CDR3 DNA sequence: TGTGCCAGTCGCTCGGGGGGCTTTTGGACCTACAATGAGCAGTTCTTC. Residues: CASRSGGFWTYNEQFF.